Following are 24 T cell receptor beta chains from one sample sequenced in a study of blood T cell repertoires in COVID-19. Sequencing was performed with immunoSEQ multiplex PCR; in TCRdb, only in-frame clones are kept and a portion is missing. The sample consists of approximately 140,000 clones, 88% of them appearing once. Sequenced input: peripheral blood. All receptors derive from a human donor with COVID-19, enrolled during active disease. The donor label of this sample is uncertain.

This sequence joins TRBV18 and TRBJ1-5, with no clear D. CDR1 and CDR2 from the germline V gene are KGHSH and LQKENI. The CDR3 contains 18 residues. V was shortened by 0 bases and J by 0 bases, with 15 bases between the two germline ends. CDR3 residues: CASSPPAELPLSNQPQHF. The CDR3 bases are TGTGCCAGCTCACCACCCGCCGAGTTACCCCTTAGCAATCAGCCCCAGCATTTT.

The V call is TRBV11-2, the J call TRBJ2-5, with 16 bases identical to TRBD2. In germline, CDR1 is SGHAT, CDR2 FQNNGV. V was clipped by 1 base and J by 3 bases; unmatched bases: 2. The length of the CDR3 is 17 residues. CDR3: CASSLGGTSGGEETQYF. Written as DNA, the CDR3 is TGTGCCAGCAGCTTAGGAGGGACTAGCGGGGGGGAAGAGACCCAGTACTTC.

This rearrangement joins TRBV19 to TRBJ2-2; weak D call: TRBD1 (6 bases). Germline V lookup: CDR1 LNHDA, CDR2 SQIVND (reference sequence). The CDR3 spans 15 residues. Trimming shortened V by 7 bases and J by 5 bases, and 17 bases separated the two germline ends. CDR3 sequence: CASKDRGRGTGELFF. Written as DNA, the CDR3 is TGTGCCAGTAAGGACCGGGGCAGGGGAACCGGGGAGCTGTTTTTT.

This chain's CDR3 is CASSPTGGFDEQFF. The CDR3, as DNA: TGCGCCAGCAGCCCGACAGGGGGCTTCGATGAGCAGTTCTTC. The V and J genes are TRBV5-1 and TRBJ2-1; 10 bases are a match to TRBD1. The CDR3 has 14 residues. The junction had 6 bases not matched to a gene; V was cut back by 4 bases and J by 8 bases. CDR1 SGHRS and CDR2 YFSETQ come from the germline V gene.

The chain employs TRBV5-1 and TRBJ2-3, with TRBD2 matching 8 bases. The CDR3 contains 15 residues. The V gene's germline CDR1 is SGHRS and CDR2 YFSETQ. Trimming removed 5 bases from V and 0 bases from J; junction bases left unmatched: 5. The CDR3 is CASSLASGSTDTQYF. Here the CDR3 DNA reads TGCGCCAGCAGTCTTGCTAGCGGGAGCACAGATACGCAGTATTTT.

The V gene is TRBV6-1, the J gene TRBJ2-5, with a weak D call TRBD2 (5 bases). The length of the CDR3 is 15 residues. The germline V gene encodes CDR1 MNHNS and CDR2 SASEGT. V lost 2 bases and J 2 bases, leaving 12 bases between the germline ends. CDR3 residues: CASSEQGKRQETQYF. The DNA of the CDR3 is TGTGCCAGCAGTGAACAAGGAAAGCGGCAAGAGACCCAGTACTTC.

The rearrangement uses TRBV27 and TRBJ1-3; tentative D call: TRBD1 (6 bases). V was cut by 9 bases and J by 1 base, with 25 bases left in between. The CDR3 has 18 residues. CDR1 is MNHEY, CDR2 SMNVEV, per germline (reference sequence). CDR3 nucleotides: TGTGCCAGGAACCGGGTGGAACAGGGTTTCCCTTCTGGAAACACCATATATTTT. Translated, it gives CARNRVEQGFPSGNTIYF.

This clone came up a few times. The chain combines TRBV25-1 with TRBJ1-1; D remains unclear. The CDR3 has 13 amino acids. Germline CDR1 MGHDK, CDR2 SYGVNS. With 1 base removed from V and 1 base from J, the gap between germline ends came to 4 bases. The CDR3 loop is CASSEFGNTEAFF. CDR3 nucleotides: TGTGCCAGCAGTGAATTCGGGAACACTGAAGCTTTCTTT.

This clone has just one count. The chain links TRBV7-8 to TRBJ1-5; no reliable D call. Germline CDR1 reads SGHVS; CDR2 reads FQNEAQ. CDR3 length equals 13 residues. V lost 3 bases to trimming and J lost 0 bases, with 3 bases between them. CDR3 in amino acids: CASSFGSNQPQHF. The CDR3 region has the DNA TGTGCCAGCAGCTTCGGTAGCAATCAGCCCCAGCATTTT.

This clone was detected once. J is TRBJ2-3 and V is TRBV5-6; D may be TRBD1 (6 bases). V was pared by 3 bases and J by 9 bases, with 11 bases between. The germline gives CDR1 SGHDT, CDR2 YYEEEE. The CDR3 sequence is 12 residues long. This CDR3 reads CASSWDTGTQYF. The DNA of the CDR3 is TGTGCCAGCAGCTGGGACACAGGGACGCAGTATTTT. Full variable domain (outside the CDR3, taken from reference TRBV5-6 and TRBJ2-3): DAGVTQSPTHLIKTRGQQVTLRCSPKSGHDTVSWYQQALGQGPQFIFQYYEEEERQRGNFPDRFSGHQFPNYSSELNVNALLLGDSALYLCASSWDTGTQYFGPGTRLTVL.

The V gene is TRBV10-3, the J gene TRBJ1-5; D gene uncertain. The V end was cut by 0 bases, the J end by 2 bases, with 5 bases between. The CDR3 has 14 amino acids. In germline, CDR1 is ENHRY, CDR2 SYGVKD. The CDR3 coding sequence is TGTGCCATCAGTGAGTCCGGGGGCAATCAGCCCCAGCATTTT. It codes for CAISESGGNQPQHF.

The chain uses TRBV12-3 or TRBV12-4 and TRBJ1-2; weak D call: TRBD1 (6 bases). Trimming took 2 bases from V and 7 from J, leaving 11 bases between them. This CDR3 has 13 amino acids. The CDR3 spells CASSLIPGVGYTF. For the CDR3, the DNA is TGTGCCAGCAGTTTAATCCCAGGGGTTGGCTACACCTTC.

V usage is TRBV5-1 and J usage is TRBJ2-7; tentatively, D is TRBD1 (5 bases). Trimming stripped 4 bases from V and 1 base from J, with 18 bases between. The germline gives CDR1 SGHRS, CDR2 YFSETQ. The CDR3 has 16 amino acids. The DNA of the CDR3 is TGCGCCAGCAGCCGGACACAGACAACTTTGTCCTACGAGCAGTACTTC. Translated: CASSRTQTTLSYEQYF.

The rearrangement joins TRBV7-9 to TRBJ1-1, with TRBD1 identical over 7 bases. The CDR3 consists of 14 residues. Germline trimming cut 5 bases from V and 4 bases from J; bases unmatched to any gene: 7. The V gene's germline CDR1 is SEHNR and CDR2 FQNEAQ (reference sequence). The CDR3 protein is CASSQDRESTEAFF. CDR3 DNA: TGTGCCAGCAGCCAAGACAGGGAGAGCACTGAAGCTTTCTTT.

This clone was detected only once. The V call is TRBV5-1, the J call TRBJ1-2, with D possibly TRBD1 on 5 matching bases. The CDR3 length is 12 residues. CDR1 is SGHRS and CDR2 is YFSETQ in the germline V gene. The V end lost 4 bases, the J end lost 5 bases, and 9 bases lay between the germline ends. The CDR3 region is CASSLGGYGYTF. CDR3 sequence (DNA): TGCGCCAGCAGCCTCGGGGGGTATGGCTACACCTTC.

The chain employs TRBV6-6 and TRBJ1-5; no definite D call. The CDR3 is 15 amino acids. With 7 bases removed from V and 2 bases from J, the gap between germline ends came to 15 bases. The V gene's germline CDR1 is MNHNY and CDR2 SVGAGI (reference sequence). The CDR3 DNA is TGTGCCAGCACCTCGGGGAGGGAAGGCAATCAGCCCCAGCATTTT. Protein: CASTSGREGNQPQHF.

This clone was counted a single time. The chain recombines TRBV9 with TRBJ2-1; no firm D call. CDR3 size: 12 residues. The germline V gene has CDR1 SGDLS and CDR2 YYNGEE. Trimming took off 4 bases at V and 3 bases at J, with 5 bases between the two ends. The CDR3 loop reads CASSSGYNEQFF. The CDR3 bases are TGTGCCAGCAGCTCCGGCTACAATGAGCAGTTCTTC.

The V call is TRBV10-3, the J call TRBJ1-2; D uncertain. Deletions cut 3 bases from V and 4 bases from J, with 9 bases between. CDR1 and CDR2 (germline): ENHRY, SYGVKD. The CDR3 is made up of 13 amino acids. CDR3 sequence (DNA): TGTGCCATCAGTGATCCCGGGGTCTATGGCTACACCTTC. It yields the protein CAISDPGVYGYTF.

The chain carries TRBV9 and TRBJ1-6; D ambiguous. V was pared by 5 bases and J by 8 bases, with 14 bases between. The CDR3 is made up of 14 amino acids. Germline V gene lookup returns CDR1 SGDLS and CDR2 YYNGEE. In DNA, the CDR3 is TGTGCCAGCAGTTCTAATCCCCAGGATTCACCCCTCCACTTT. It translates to CASSSNPQDSPLHF.

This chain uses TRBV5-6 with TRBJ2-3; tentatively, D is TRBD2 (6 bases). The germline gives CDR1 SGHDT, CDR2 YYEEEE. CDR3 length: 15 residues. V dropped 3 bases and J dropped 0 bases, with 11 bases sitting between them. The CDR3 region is CASSSSGTSTDTQYF. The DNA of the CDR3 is TGTGCCAGCAGCTCCTCCGGGACTAGCACAGATACGCAGTATTTT.

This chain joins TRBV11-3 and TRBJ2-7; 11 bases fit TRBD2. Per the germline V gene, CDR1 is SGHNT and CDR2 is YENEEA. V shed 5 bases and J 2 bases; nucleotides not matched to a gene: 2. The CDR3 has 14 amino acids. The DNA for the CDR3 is TGTGCCAGCAGCCTAGCGGGGGGCGCCTACGAGCAGTACTTC. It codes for CASSLAGGAYEQYF.

The CDR3 spells CASLLGLTGELFF. The DNA of the CDR3 is TGTGCCAGCCTCCTGGGCCTCACCGGGGAGCTGTTTTTT. This chain joins TRBV3-1 (or the pseudogene TRBV3-2) and TRBJ2-2; D is ambiguous. Germline assignment: CDR1 LGHDT and CDR2 YNNKEL (reference sequence). The CDR3 spans 13 residues. Trimming left V 8 bases short and J 4 bases short, with 11 bases between.

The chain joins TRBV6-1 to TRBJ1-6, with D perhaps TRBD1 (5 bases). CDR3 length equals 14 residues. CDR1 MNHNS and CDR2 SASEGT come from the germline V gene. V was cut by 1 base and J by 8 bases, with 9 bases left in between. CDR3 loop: CASSEGGRDSPLHF. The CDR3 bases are TGTGCCAGCAGTGAAGGGGGCCGGGATTCACCCCTCCACTTT.

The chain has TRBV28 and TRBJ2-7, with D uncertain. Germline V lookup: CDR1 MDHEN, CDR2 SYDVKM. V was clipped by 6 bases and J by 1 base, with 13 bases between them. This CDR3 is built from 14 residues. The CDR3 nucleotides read TGTGCCAGCAGCCCCGTGGCTTCTTCCTACGAGCAGTACTTC. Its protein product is CASSPVASSYEQYF.